Each of the 14 T cell receptor beta chains below was sequenced from the same sample in a study of beta chain features in type 1 diabetes. Expressed TCRB transcripts were sequenced because the entire RNA isolate underwent reverse transcription. The repertoire was sequenced with immunoSEQ multiplex PCR; TCRdb's copy has only in-frame clones and lacks some. The sample includes 150,000 or so clones, 9% to 9.5% of them seen just once. Sequencing was performed on central memory CD4+ T cells from blood. The receptor source for this set is a man younger than 30 in good health.

CDR3 sequence reads: CATQPGQGEGDTQYF. The DNA for the CDR3 is TGTGCCACGCAACCGGGACAGGGGGAGGGAGATACGCAGTATTTT. The V call is TRBV7-2, the J call TRBJ2-3; 11 bases fit TRBD1. CDR1 SGHTA and CDR2 FQGNSA come from the germline V gene. With V trimmed by 10 bases and J by 5 bases, 11 bases remained unmatched. The CDR3 runs to 15 residues.

This clone was counted only a few times. The genes are TRBV25-1 and TRBJ2-7; 12 bases align to TRBD2. The CDR3 is 15 amino acids. V shed 2 bases, J shed 3 bases, and the junction held 2 bases outside the gene matches. Per germline, CDR1 MGHDK and CDR2 SYGVNS. CDR3 nucleotides: TGTGCCAGCAGTGAAACTAGCGGGGGGTACTACGAGCAGTACTTC. Translation gives CASSETSGGYYEQYF.

J is TRBJ2-2 and V is TRBV25-1, with TRBD1 matching 8 bases. J was trimmed by 0 bases and V by 2 bases; bases with no gene match: 2. CDR1 and CDR2 from the germline V gene are MGHDK and SYGVNS. The CDR3 covers 16 residues. Here the CDR3 reads CASSEPGQANTGELFF. The CDR3 bases are TGTGCCAGCAGTGAACCGGGACAGGCGAACACCGGGGAGCTGTTTTTT.

CDR3: CASSELAPYEQYF. The CDR3 DNA reads TGTGCCAGCAGTGAACTAGCTCCCTACGAGCAGTACTTC. The chain is built from TRBV2 and TRBJ2-7, with a weak D call TRBD2 (5 bases). V dropped 2 bases and J dropped 2 bases, with 7 bases sitting between them. Germline-derived CDR1 and CDR2 are SNHLY and FYNNEI. The CDR3 is made up of 13 amino acids.

The J gene is TRBJ2-5, the V gene TRBV2; 9 positions match TRBD1. CDR3 length: 11 residues. Trimming removed 5 bases from V and 12 bases from J; junction bases left unmatched: 4. Germline CDR1 SNHLY, CDR2 FYNNEI. DNA of the CDR3: TGTGCCAGCAGTCCCCGACAGGGGGAGTACTTC. Translation: CASSPRQGEYF.

This clone has at least ten counts. J is TRBJ1-1 and V is TRBV30; D uncertain. The CDR3 extends over 15 amino acids. Germline V gene data show CDR1 as GTSNPN and CDR2 as SVGIG (reference sequence). V lost 0 bases to trimming and J lost 0 bases, with 11 bases between them. The DNA of the CDR3 is TGTGCCTGGAGTGTACTATCTAGTATGAACACTGAAGCTTTCTTT. It encodes CAWSVLSSMNTEAFF.

This chain connects TRBV7-2 to TRBJ2-1; 13 nucleotides align to TRBD2. With 1 base clipped from V and 10 bases from J, the junction kept 10 bases outside the gene matches. CDR1 and CDR2 (germline): SGHTA, FQGNSA. The CDR3 spans 17 residues. Here the CDR3 DNA reads TGTGCCAGCAGCTTAGTCAGACTAGCGGGGGGTCTGGAGGAGCAGTTCTTC. Its translation: CASSLVRLAGGLEEQFF.

CDR3 sequence (DNA): TGTGCCAGCAGCTTATCTTCTAGCTTCACCGGGGAGCTGTTTTTT. This gives the protein CASSLSSSFTGELFF. The V and J genes are TRBV11-3 and TRBJ2-2; D is possibly TRBD2 (5 bases). V was shortened by 2 bases and J by 4 bases, with 11 bases between the two germline ends. Looked up from germline, CDR1 is SGHNT and CDR2 is YENEEA. This CDR3 is 15 amino acids long.

A few counts support this clone. J is TRBJ1-4 and V is TRBV4-2; D gene ambiguous. With 3 bases removed from V and 0 bases from J, the gap between germline ends came to 5 bases. Germline V gene sequence: CDR1 LGHNA, CDR2 YNFKEQ. The CDR3 loop spans 14 amino acids. For the CDR3, the DNA is TGTGCCAGCAGCCACAAAACAACTAATGAAAAACTGTTTTTT. This gives the protein CASSHKTTNEKLFF.

This clone was picked up a small number of times. At the DNA level, this CDR3 is encoded by other sequences in the same sample as well. The chain recombines TRBV7-2 with TRBJ2-2, with 8 bases that match TRBD2. With 4 bases clipped from V and 4 bases from J, the junction kept 2 bases outside the gene matches. The germline CDR1 and CDR2 sequences are SGHTA and FQGNSA. This CDR3 has 14 residues. As DNA, the CDR3 is TGTGCCAGCAGCTCCGGACTAGCCACCGGGGAGCTGTTTTTT. This codes for CASSSGLATGELFF.

In this sample, this clone turned up a few times. This CDR3 is CAWTQGAYGYTF. CDR3 DNA: TGTGCCTGGACCCAGGGGGCGTATGGCTACACCTTC. This chain uses TRBV30 with TRBJ1-2, with 8 bases fitting TRBD1. CDR1 is GTSNPN and CDR2 is SVGIG in the germline V gene (reference sequence). Trimming at V came to 4 bases and at J to 5 bases, leaving 3 bases not matched to a gene. The CDR3 spans 12 residues.

This clone was detected ten times or more. This chain uses TRBV29-1 with TRBJ2-3; D is uncertain. The V gene lost 4 bases and the J gene lost 2 bases, with 10 bases spanning the gap. This CDR3 region has 13 residues. Looked up from germline, CDR1 is SQVTM and CDR2 is ANQGSEA. The CDR3 DNA is TGCAGCGTTGCTACAGACAACACAGATACGCAGTATTTT. It yields the protein CSVATDNTDTQYF.

The chain joins TRBV5-6 to TRBJ2-7, with D perhaps TRBD1 (6 bases). Germline V gives CDR1 SGHDT, CDR2 YYEEEE. The CDR3 extends over 15 amino acids. The ends were cut back, 3 bases at V and 0 bases at J, with 13 bases in the middle. The CDR3 nucleotides are TGTGCCAGCAGCTCATCCGGGACACACTCCTACGAGCAGTACTTC. Protein: CASSSSGTHSYEQYF. Full variable domain (outside the CDR3, taken from reference TRBV5-6 and TRBJ2-7): DAGVTQSPTHLIKTRGQQVTLRCSPKSGHDTVSWYQQALGQGPQFIFQYYEEEERQRGNFPDRFSGHQFPNYSSELNVNALLLGDSALYLCASSSSGTHSYEQYFGPGTRLTVT.

In this sample, this clone turned up a few times. This sequence joins TRBV28 and TRBJ1-4; 7 bases align to TRBD1. The length of the CDR3 is 15 residues. Germline-derived CDR1 and CDR2 are MDHEN and SYDVKM. With V trimmed by 6 bases and J by 4 bases, 8 bases remained unmatched. The CDR3 DNA is TGTGCCAGCAGAACTCAGACAGGGTATAATGAAAAACTGTTTTTT. Protein: CASRTQTGYNEKLFF.